This T cell receptor beta chain originates from a study of blood T cells in healthy people across ages. Study outcomes and limitations: Unknown donor CMV status possibly confounded expanded clonotype changes.

This clonotype has more than one count but fewer than ten. The antigen is not known. A second PCR of about 6 to 12 cycles used a sample-barcoded 5' primer and a J-beta primer mix. TCRdb fed the 5' RACE reads into MiXCR, producing one record per CDR3 protein. The data show about 930,000 distinct CDR3 sequences, 29% seen once. The CDR3 sequence is 14 residues long. V dropped 6 bases and J dropped 0 bases, with 13 bases sitting between them. The V gene's germline CDR1 is DFQATT and CDR2 SNEGSKA (reference sequence). Each individual donor underwent a draw of 8 to 10 milliliters of peripheral blood. These records were also assigned to another study, of T cells of mothers and their children. From that paper: The M1S primer of the second PCR added sample barcodes and 2-4 random nucleotides.

The genes are TRBV20-1 and TRBJ2-3; D call uncertain. The source is a middle-aged woman in good health. The sequenced sample was blood. The CDR3 reads CSASSPTSTDTQYF. DNA for the CDR3: TGCAGTGCCTCATCACCTACAAGCACAGATACGCAGTATTTT.